The T cell receptor (beta chain) under discussion was sequenced for a study of blood T cell repertoires in COVID-19. As for the study in general: Sources were T cells, B-cell-depleted T cells, or PBMCs; the material itself was cDNA or gDNA.

Source study methods: Amplification from reference gene primers served as the basis for estimated nucleated cell counts. TCRdb's table, derived via immunoSEQ multiplex PCR, lists solely in-frame clones and lacks some. That table is the source of V, J and clone size, and D and trimming were worked out from the DNA. The repertoire holds some 97,000 clones, roughly nine tenths seen once, with roughly 0.99% in the top ten. This CDR3 comprises 15 residues. Per the germline V gene, CDR1 is SNHLY and CDR2 is FYNNEI. J gave up 5 bases and V 3 bases, and 7 bases lay outside the gene matches. V usage is TRBV2 and J usage is TRBJ2-5; TRBD2 agrees at 9 bases. This sequence was found in a man in his fifties or sixties with acute or convalescent COVID-19. Sequencing used peripheral blood. CDR3 protein: CASSDPLAGRETQYF. For the CDR3, the DNA is TGTGCCAGCAGTGATCCACTAGCGGGCAGGGAGACCCAGTACTTC.